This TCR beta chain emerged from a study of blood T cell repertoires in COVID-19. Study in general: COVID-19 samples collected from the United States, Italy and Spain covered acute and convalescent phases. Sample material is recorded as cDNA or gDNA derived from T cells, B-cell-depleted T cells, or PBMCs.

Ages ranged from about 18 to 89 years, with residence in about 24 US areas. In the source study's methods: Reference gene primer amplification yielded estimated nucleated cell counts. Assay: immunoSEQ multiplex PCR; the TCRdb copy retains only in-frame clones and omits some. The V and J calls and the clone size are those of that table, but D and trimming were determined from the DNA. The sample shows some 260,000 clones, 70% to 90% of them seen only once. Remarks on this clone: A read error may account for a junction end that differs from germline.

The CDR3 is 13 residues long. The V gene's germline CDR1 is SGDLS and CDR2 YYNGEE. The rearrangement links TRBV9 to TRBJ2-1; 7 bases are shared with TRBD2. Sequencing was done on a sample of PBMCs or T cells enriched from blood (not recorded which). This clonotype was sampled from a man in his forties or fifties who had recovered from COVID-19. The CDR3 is CASSVGDYHEQFF. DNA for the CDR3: TGTGCCAGCAGCGTAGGGGACTACCATGAGCAGTTCTTC.